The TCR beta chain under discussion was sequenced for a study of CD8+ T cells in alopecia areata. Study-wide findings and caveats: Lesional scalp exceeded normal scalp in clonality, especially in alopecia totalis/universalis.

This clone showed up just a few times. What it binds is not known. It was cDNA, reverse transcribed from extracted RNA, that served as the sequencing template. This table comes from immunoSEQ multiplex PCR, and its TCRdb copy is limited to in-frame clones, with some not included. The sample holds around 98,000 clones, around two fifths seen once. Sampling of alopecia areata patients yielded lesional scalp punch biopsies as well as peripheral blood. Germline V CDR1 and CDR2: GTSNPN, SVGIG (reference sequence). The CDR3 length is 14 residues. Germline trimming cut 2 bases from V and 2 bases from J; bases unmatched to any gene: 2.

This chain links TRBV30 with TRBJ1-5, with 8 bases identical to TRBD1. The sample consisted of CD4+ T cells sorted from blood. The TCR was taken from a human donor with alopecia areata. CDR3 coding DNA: TGTGCCTGGAGTTCAGGGGGCCGCAATCAGCCCCAGCATTTT. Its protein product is CAWSSGGRNQPQHF.